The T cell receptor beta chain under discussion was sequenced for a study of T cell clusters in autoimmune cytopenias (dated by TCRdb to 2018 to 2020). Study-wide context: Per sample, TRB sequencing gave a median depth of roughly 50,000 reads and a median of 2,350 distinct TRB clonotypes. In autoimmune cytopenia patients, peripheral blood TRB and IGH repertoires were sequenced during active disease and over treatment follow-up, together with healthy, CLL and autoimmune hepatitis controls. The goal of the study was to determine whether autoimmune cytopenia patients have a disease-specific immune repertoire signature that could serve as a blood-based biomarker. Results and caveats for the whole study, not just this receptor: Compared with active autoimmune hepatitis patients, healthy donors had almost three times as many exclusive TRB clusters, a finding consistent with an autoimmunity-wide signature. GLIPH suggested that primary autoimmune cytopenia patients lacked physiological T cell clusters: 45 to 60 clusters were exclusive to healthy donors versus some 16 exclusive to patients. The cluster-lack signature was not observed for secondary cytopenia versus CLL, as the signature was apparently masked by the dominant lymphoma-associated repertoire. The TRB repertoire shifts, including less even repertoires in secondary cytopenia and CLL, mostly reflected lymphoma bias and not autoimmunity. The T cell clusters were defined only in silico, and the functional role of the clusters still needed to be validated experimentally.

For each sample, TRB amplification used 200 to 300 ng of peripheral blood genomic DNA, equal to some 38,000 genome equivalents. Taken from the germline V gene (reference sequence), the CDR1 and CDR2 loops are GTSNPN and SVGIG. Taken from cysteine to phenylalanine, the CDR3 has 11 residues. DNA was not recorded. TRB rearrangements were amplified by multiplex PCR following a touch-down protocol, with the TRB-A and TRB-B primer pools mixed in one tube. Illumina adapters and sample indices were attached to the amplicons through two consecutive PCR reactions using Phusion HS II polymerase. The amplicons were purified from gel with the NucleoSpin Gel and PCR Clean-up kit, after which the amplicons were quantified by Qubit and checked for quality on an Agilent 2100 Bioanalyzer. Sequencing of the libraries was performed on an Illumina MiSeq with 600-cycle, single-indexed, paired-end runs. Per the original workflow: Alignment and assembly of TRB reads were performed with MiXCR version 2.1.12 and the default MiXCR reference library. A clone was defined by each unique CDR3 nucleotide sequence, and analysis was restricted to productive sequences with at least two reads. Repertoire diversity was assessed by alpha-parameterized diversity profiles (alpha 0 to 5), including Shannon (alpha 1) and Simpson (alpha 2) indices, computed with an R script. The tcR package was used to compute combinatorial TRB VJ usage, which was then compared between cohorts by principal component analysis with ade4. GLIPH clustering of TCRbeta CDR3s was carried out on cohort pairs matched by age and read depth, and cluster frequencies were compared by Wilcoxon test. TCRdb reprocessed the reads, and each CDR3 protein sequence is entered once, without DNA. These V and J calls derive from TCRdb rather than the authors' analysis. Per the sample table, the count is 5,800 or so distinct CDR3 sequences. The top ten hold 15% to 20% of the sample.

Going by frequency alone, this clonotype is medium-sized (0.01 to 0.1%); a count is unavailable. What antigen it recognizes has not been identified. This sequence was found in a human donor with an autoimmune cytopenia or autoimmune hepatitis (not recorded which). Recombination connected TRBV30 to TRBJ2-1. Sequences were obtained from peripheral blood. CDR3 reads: CAWSSSVEQFF. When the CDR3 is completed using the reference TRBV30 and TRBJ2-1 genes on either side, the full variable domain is SQTIHQWPATLVQPVGSPLSLECTVEGTSNPNLYWYRQAAGRGLQLLFYSVGIGQISSEVPQNLSASRPQDRQFILSSKKLLLSDSGFYLCAWSSSVEQFFGPGTRLTVL.